This TCR beta chain comes out of a study of regulatory T cells in long-lasting Graves disease listed by TCRdb under 2021. About the investigation overall: Patients with newly diagnosed Graves' disease had been on antithyroid drugs for under 3 months. Peripheral blood TCR sequencing and RNA sequencing compared persistent Graves' disease patients with newly diagnosed Graves' disease patients. The study was conducted in China and was registered as a clinical trial. A total of about 35 samples underwent TCR sequencing: around 13 from persistent and about 20 from newly diagnosed Graves' disease patients. Summary of the overall study and its limitations: The authors acknowledged the small sample size as a limitation that may reduce accuracy. The study examined only peripheral blood because the primary lesion, thyroid tissue, could not be accessed. Persistent patients shared more public clonotypes among themselves (roughly 2,700) than newly diagnosed patients did (more than 950). Compared with newly diagnosed patients, persistent Graves' disease patients had lower TCR Shannon entropy and fewer highly expanded clones, which suggests clonal expansion. Only the TCR beta chain was sequenced and analyzed. Preferential use of TRBV28, TRBJ1-2 and TRBJ2-5 was observed in persistent disease, whereas TRBV20-1 and TRBJ2-1 were favored in newly diagnosed disease.

The time point tag for this specimen amounts to: newly diagnosed GD, antithyroid drugs for less than 3 months. For both TCR sequencing and RNA sequencing, RNA was extracted from PBMCs in TRIzol. The diagnosis of Graves' disease followed American Thyroid Association guidelines. The patients came from an endocrinology department in Xi'an, China. Each patient gave approximately 9.7 milliliters of peripheral blood, collected in an EDTA anticoagulant tube. Ficoll Paque Plus density gradient separation was used to isolate PBMCs, and no additional T cell sorting was done. An Agilent 2100 Bioanalyzer and agarose gel were used to check RNA quality, while a NanoDrop 2000 measured RNA concentration. Worth noting for this clonotype: Its specific antigen is unknown. Base qualities are missing; no much larger clone stands one base away.

The junction carries 16 bases between V and J, which are trimmed by 6 bases and 2 bases respectively. Inclusive of the bounding cysteine and phenylalanine, the CDR3 is 15 residues long. This entry keeps only the CDR3 DNA: 45 bases, framed from base 1. CDR1 and CDR2, looked up from the germline V gene, are SGDLS and YYNGEE. The library was prepared using multiplex PCR. The run used an Illumina HiSeq 4000. CDR3 regions were amplified by Arm-PCR with iRepertoire HTBI primers to construct TCR beta libraries. Before sequencing, the PCR products underwent gel purification. Concerning the study's data processing: Gene usage analysis of CDR3 amino acid clonotypes used the 62 TRBV and about 15 TRBJ segments found across samples. COPE and FqMerger were used to merge filtered high-quality paired reads into contigs. Contigs were aligned with BLAST to IMGT TRBV, TRBD and TRBJ reference genes, and CDR3 was defined per IMGT. Any clonotype with a frequency above 0.1% was classified as a highly expanded clone. Shannon entropy was used to measure repertoire diversity, and the Gini coefficient was used to measure V-J evenness. A clonotype found in more than one individual was treated as public. Using fastp trimming at Q25 and MiXCR clonotype assembly, TCRdb reanalyzed the public sequencing data and kept in-frame beta chains. Every entry covers one CDR3 protein and lists the most common genes and DNA from its rows. For this entry, the V and J calls and clone size follow TCRdb and not the study's own pipeline. This sample comprises approximately 390,000 distinct CDR3 sequences, around 15% of them detected only once. The ten top clones hold around 20% of the sample.

This sample also belongs to another study, concerning T cells in Graves' hyperthyroidism and ophthalmopathy. The second study reports: Stable Graves' hyperthyroidism was defined as no progression to ophthalmopathy during 18 months of follow-up. Hyperthyroidism patients were newly diagnosed, had a disease duration of under 2 months, and were aged 18 to 65 years. Any patient with an uncontrolled infection, another autoimmune disease, pregnancy or lactation was excluded. Diagnoses were established on the basis of clinical symptoms, serum thyroxine and TRAb, thyroid ultrasound, and orbital computed tomography. For the first round of RT-PCR on the TCR CDR3, the HTBI primer set was used together with the Qiagen OneStep RT-PCR kit. Most expanded thyroid clonotypes (frequency above 0.001) were also detected in blood, a finding suggesting that blood repertoires may reflect thyroid immune responses. In cross-validation, a model built on a 13 V-J signature told ophthalmopathy apart from stable hyperthyroidism with approximately 91% sensitivity and approximately 81% specificity, and in testing the same model reached 80%/75%. In validation, progression to ophthalmopathy was predicted by the model with almost 71% sensitivity and 72% to 85% specificity, a median of around 5.9 months before onset. To identify TCR V-J signatures that set the groups apart, the researchers used a discovery cohort of 95 to 100 patients, made up of roughly 40 with Graves' ophthalmopathy and about 55 with stable Graves' hyperthyroidism. An independent validation cohort of about 19 hyperthyroidism patients and roughly 16 patients who later progressed to ophthalmopathy tested prospective prediction of ophthalmopathy. The roughly 90 discovery patients were divided at random into training and test sets in a 7:3 ratio. In addition, the study compared T-cell repertoires in thyroid tissue and in blood from about six Graves' hyperthyroidism patients. Following sampling, methimazole starting at 30 mg daily was given to hyperthyroidism patients, and high-dose intravenous methylprednisolone was given to ophthalmopathy patients. Libraries were constructed in a second round of multiplex PCR, after which size selection and purification were carried out. Paired-end sequencing of the libraries was performed with 100 bp reads on an Illumina HiSeq2000. SOAPnuke was used to process the raw data, removing reads that contained adapters or uncalled bases, had a mean Phred below 15, or lacked an exact match to the constant primer or identifier. COPE v1.2.5 was used to merge the high-quality paired reads, and each unique nucleotide sequence was defined as a clonotype. MiTCR v1.1 was used to align clonotypes to the IMGT TRBV, TRBD and TRBJ reference segments. Analysis was restricted to V-J combinations with a frequency above 0.0001, which covered 99.2% of repertoires. A TCS score was defined as the ratio of F50 (clonal expansion) to E x V (chaos), with BLOSUM62-based TCRdist applied between CDR3 peptides within each V-J. Welch's t-statistics and random forest reduced roughly 530 V-J features to 13, which were used in a naive Bayes classifier (R e1071). No statistical method was used to fix the sample size in advance, and group allocation was not hidden from the investigators. The paper describes TCR Vbeta CDR3 sequencing of 135 peripheral blood samples, made up of 43 ophthalmopathy patients, around 78 hyperthyroidism patients and some 17 progressor patients.

The V and J genes are TRBV9 and TRBJ2-3, with a tentative D gene TRBD2 over 6 matching bases. The origin of this receptor is a woman between 18 and 30 years old with Graves disease. Donor details come from another sample of the same person, matched by shared clones. Here the sequenced sample was peripheral blood mononuclear cells (PBMCs), taken at new diagnosis, from a patient treated with antithyroid drugs. Here is the DNA: TGTGCCAGCACCGAGGAGGGGTACCCCACAGATACGCAGTATTTT. It translates to CASTEEGYPTDTQYF.